This T cell receptor beta chain was retrieved from a study of control samples from healthy donors and cancer patients. TCRdb's table, derived via immunoSEQ multiplex PCR, lists solely in-frame clones and lacks some. This sample has approximately 54,000 clones, with around nine tenths found just once. Germline V gives CDR1 MNHEY, CDR2 SVGAGI. This CDR3 region has 14 residues. Trimming took off 6 bases at V and 5 bases at J, with 13 bases between the two ends. The sequenced sample consisted of PBMCs. This sequence originates from a man aged 50-60 years with head and neck cancer. The chain couples TRBV6-5 to TRBJ1-4; D possibly corresponds to TRBD1 (5 bases). CDR3 sequence: CASSLRGTNEKLFF. CDR3 coding DNA: TGTGCCAGCAGCCTCCGGGGGACCAATGAAAAACTGTTTTTT.